Listed below are T cell receptor beta chains from one sample, sequenced in a study of Graves' ophthalmopathy and Graves' hyperthyroidism. One entry per CDR3 protein, called by TCRdb with MiXCR from the multiplex PCR reads. This table holds over 450,000 distinct CDR3 sequences, under 15% found once. Sequenced: blood. Receptor source: a woman between 25 and 40 years old with Graves' ophthalmopathy. The CDR3 runs from the conserved cysteine through the conserved F or W. Fields, in order: clone size, J gene, V gene, D gene, CDR3 DNA, CDR3 protein. D genes are given only for firm matches. Not all rows give a size; the values are once, few, many and, for expanded clones, a class.

many TRBJ2-5 TRBV12-3/TRBV12-4 TRBD2 TGTGCCAGCAGCCGTAGCGGGGCGCAAGAGACCCAGTACTTC CASSRSGAQETQYF
- TRBJ1-1 TRBV19 - TGTGCCAGTAGTATCTTCCCCTCGCGTGGGGTGAACACTGAAGCTTTCTTT CASSIFPSRGVNTEAFF
many TRBJ1-5 TRBV20-1 - TGCAGTGCTAGAGATAGTACCGATCAGCCCCAGCATTTT CSARDSTDQPQHF
many TRBJ1-5 TRBV6-1 - TGTGCCAGCAGTGGGAGCAGGCAGGGTAAGGGCAATCAGCCCCAGCATTTT CASSGSRQGKGNQPQHF
few TRBJ2-7 TRBV3-1 TRBD1 TGTGCCAGCAGCCGGGACAGGTTCTCCGAGCAGTACTTC CASSRDRFSEQYF
many TRBJ1-1 TRBV5-1 - TGCGCCAGCAGCTTAAGGGGACACCTGAACACTGAAGCTTTCTTT CASSLRGHLNTEAFF
- TRBJ2-5 TRBV6-2/TRBV6-3 TRBD2 TGTGCCAGCAGTTTCGTACTAGCGGGGGGGTTAGAGACCCAGTACTTC CASSFVLAGGLETQYF
many TRBJ1-3 TRBV28 - TGTGCCAGCAGGATAAGCTCTGGAAACACCATATATTTT CASRISSGNTIYF
many TRBJ2-7 TRBV27 TRBD2 TGTGCCAGCAGATCAGGACTAGCGGGCTATAGCTCCTACGAGCAGTACTTC CASRSGLAGYSSYEQYF
many TRBJ2-7 TRBV4-1 - TGCGCCAGCAGCCAAGTTCAGGGGATCTACGAGCAGTACTTC CASSQVQGIYEQYF
few TRBJ1-2 TRBV4-1 - TGCGCCAGCAGCCAAGACGCGGGGGCGTCTGGCTACACCTTC CASSQDAGASGYTF
many TRBJ2-7 TRBV20-1 - TGCAGTGCTAGAAGAGGTTCCCCCTACGAGCAGTACTTC CSARRGSPYEQYF
many TRBJ1-1 TRBV28 - TGTGCCAGCAGTTTAGAGGGGACGTCGCGCGCTGAAGTTTTCTTT CASSLEGTSRAEVFF
many TRBJ2-7 TRBV2 TRBD2 TGTGCCAGCAGTGAGGGAACTAGCGTGTACGAGCAGTACTTC CASSEGTSVYEQYF
many TRBJ2-5 TRBV20-1 - TGCAGTGCTAGCGGGAGAGAGACCCAGTACTTC CSASGRETQYF
many TRBJ2-7 TRBV11-2 TRBD1 TGTGCCAGCAGCTTAGGGGACCGGGACAGACCCTCCTACGAGCAGTACTTC CASSLGDRDRPSYEQYF
many TRBJ2-5 TRBV18 - TGTGCCAGCTCACCGGATCGGGAACAAGAGACCCAGTACTTC CASSPDREQETQYF
many TRBJ2-2 TRBV27 - TGTGCCAGTCAAGGAACCGGGGAGCTGTTTTTT CASQGTGELFF
many TRBJ2-7 TRBV11-2 TRBD2 TGTGCCAGCAGCTTATTCCTAGCGGGACCCCTCTCCTACGAGCAGTACTTC CASSLFLAGPLSYEQYF
- TRBJ2-5 TRBV19 TRBD1 TGTGCCACCGCGGACAGGCAAGAGACCCAGTACTTC CATADRQETQYF
many TRBJ1-3 TRBV15 TRBD1 TGTGCCACCAGCAGCCAGCTTGGAGGGGGCCCTGGAAACACCATATATTTT CATSSQLGGGPGNTIYF
many TRBJ2-7 TRBV5-1 - TGCGCCAGCAGCTTTGGGCAGACCTACGAGCAGTACTTC CASSFGQTYEQYF
many TRBJ2-7 TRBV5-1 - TGCGCCAGCAGCTTGGGGGGAGGATACTCCTACGAGCAGTACTTC CASSLGGGYSYEQYF
few TRBJ1-2 TRBV27 - - CASSFGGGNYGFTF
- TRBJ2-7 TRBV14 - TGTGCCAGCAGCCAAGATCTCTGGTCCTACGAGCAGTACTTC CASSQDLWSYEQYF
many TRBJ1-1 TRBV12-3/TRBV12-4 TRBD1 TGTGCCAGCAGTTTAAACACAGGGGGAACTGAAGCTTTCTTT CASSLNTGGTEAFF
few TRBJ1-6 TRBV3-1 - TGTGCCAGCAGCCAAGGGACTGTATCTTCACCCCTCCACTTT CASSQGTVSSPLHF
- TRBJ2-5 TRBV30 - TGTGCCTGGAGTGTACCGGCAGGGGCTCAAGAGACCCAGTACTTC CAWSVPAGAQETQYF
many TRBJ1-6 TRBV25-1 - TGTGCCAGCAGCGTAGGACGGGCTAATTCACCCCTCCACTTT CASSVGRANSPLHF
few TRBJ2-2 TRBV5-1 - TGCGCCAGCAGCTTGTACGTAACCGGGGAGCTGTTTTTT CASSLYVTGELFF
many TRBJ2-5 TRBV11-2 TRBD2 TGTGCCAGCAGCTTAGGTGTGACTAGCGGACCCCAAGAGACCCAGTACTTC CASSLGVTSGPQETQYF
many TRBJ1-2 TRBV6-2/TRBV6-3 - TGTGCCAGCAGTTACTCGATGACGGAAGTATTC CASSYSMTEVF
many TRBJ2-5 TRBV7-2 - TGTGCCAGCAGCTCGCCAGGTGGGGGAAAAGAGACCCAGTACTTC CASSSPGGGKETQYF
many TRBJ1-1 TRBV27 - TGTGCCGGCAGTCCAGGTGGTCGGGGAGAGAACACTGAAGCTTTCTTT CAGSPGGRGENTEAFF
few TRBJ2-7 TRBV9 TRBD2 TGTGCCAGCAGCACGGGACTAGCGGTCTCCTACGAGCAGTACTTC CASSTGLAVSYEQYF
many TRBJ2-2 TRBV11-1 - TGTGCCAGCAGCTTAGGCGATCTGGGCCTACTGAACACCGGGGAGCTGTTTTTT CASSLGDLGLLNTGELFF
many TRBJ2-5 TRBV29-1 - TGCAGCGTTGCGGGGTTGCAAGAGACCCAGTACTTC CSVAGLQETQYF
many TRBJ2-5 TRBV6-2/TRBV6-3 - TGTGCCAGCAGTACCAAACTACAATTGAGGGAGACCCAGTACTTC CASSTKLQLRETQYF
many TRBJ1-1 TRBV2 - TGTGCCAGCAGTGCGACACAGGGTCCGAACACTGAAGCTTTCTTT CASSATQGPNTEAFF
many TRBJ2-7 TRBV12-3/TRBV12-4 - TGTGCCAGCAGTTTAGACGGAGACTCCTACGAGCAGTACTTC CASSLDGDSYEQYF
- TRBJ2-1 TRBV9 TRBD2 TGTGCCAGCAGCGTAGCCGGGACTAGCTATGAGCAGTTCTTC CASSVAGTSYEQFF
- TRBJ1-1 TRBV27 - TGTGCCAGCAGTTTAAGAAGGGAATCCACTGAAGCTTTCTTT CASSLRRESTEAFF
many TRBJ1-5 TRBV28 - TGTGCCAGCAGTTCCACAGCCAGGGATAGCAATCAGCCCCAGCATTTT CASSSTARDSNQPQHF
many TRBJ1-1 TRBV29-1 - TGCAGCGTTACGTCGGGTAGGGAAGCTTTCTTT CSVTSGREAFF
- TRBJ1-1 TRBV11-2 - TGTGCCAGCAGCACGATGACATGGGACACTGAAGCTTGCTTT CASSTMTWDTEACF
many TRBJ1-1 TRBV28 - TGTGCCAGCAGTTTATCCCCCATGAACACTGAAGCTTTCTTT CASSLSPMNTEAFF
- TRBJ2-2 TRBV6-1 - TGTGCCAGCAGTGAAAACACGGTCCTCGGGGAGCTGTTTTTT CASSENTVLGELFF
many TRBJ2-7 TRBV7-9 TRBD2 TGTGCCAGCCGTGCCCCGGTGGGGGGGGGCTACGAGCAGTACTTC CASRAPVGGGYEQYF
many TRBJ2-5 TRBV7-2 - TGTGCCAGCAGCTTAAGGGGGGCCCAGTACTTC CASSLRGAQYF
many TRBJ2-2 TRBV12-3/TRBV12-4 TRBD2 TGTGCCAGCAGTTCACTAGCGGGGGCCGGGGAGCTGTTTTTT CASSSLAGAGELFF